This entry lists 26 T cell receptor beta chains sequenced from one sample in a study of tissue T cells after allogeneic stem cell transplantation. Data came from immunoSEQ multiplex PCR; TCRdb stores just in-frame clones and leaves some out. The sample comprises 8,500 to 10,000 clones, under 40% of which are singletons, and about 5% rests with the top ten. Time point denoted: mouse harvest day 14 after allogeneic transplant. The graft held 10^6 splenic CD5+ T cells and 10^7 T-cell-depleted bone marrow cells. Sequenced sample: skin. The origin of the receptors is a female BALB/c mouse given C57BL/6 T cells with graft-versus-host disease after an allogeneic hematopoietic cell transplant.

This clone has a handful of counts. The genes and germline here are from mouse. The read finishes 1 residue shy of the CDR3 end, and the germline J gene is used to complete it. V gene TRBV26 combines with J gene TRBJ1-1; D possibly corresponds to TRBD1 (6 bases). The CDR3 is made up of 14 amino acids. V was clipped by 1 base and J by 4 bases, with 10 bases between them. Germline CDR1 KGHPV, CDR2 FQNQEV (reference sequence). The CDR3 loop reads CASSLYRDGTEVFF. The sequenced CDR3 bases are TGTGCCAGCAGTCTGTACAGGGACGGCACAGAAGTCTTC.

By share, this clone ranks as medium-sized. Here the gene names and germline are mouse. The CDR3 end lies 1 residue beyond the end of the read and is filled in from the germline J gene. The chain employs TRBV26 and TRBJ2-3; no clear D gene. Germline assignment: CDR1 KGHPV and CDR2 FQNQEV (reference sequence). This CDR3 spans 13 amino acids. Trimming stripped 4 bases from V and 0 bases from J, with 5 bases between. The sequenced part of the CDR3 DNA is TGTGCCAGCAGTCCGAACAGTGCAGAAACGCTGTAT. The encoded protein is CASSPNSAETLY. The whole CDR3 sequence is CASSPNSAETLYF.

By share, this clone ranks as medium-sized. Gene names denote mouse genes. From the germline J gene comes the end of the CDR3, since the read stops 1 residue before it. This chain links TRBV26 with TRBJ1-1, with a weak D call TRBD1 (5 bases). The ends were cut back, 4 bases at V and 7 bases at J, with 7 bases in the middle. Germline V CDR1 and CDR2: KGHPV, FQNQEV (reference sequence). There are 11 residues in the CDR3. Partial CDR3 DNA: TGTGCCAGCAGTCGCCAGGGAGAAGTCTTC. Protein: CASSRQGEVF. The whole CDR3 reads CASSRQGEVFF.

This clone is labeled as medium-sized. Gene names denote mouse genes. The read ends 1 residue before the CDR3 terminus; that terminus is restored from the germline J gene. V usage is TRBV23 and J usage is TRBJ1-4; the table names TRBD1, a call not compared with the DNA. The CDR3 has 15 amino acids. From germline, CDR1 is KGHTA and CDR2 FQNQQP. The CDR3 is CSSSLRDTNNERLFF. Incomplete CDR3 DNA: TGCTCCAGCAGCCTCCGGGACACCAACAACGAAAGATTATTT. Combining the CDR3 with reference TRBV23 and TRBJ1-4 gives the whole variable domain DAAVTQKPRYLIKMKGQEAEMKCIPEKGHTAVFWYQQKQSKELKFLIYFQNQQPLDQIDMVKERFSAVCPSSSLCSLGIRTCEAEDSALYLCSSSLRDTNNERLFFGHGTKLSVL.

Notes on this clone: Gene names are mouse gene names. The read halts 1 residue ahead of the CDR3 end, with the missing end drawn from the germline J gene. The J gene is TRBJ1-6, the V gene TRBV26; 7 positions agree with TRBD1. TRBJ1-6 is an ORF, and what it does is uncertain. Trimming removed 3 bases from V and 4 bases from J; junction bases left unmatched: 0. The germline CDR1 and CDR2 sequences are KGHPV and FQNQEV (reference sequence). The length of the CDR3 is 14 residues. CDR3 sequence: CASSLQGYNSPLYF. The sequenced CDR3 bases are TGTGCCAGCAGTCTACAGGGGTATAATTCGCCCCTCTAC.

As regards this clone: Mouse gene names and germline throughout. The read falls 1 residue short of the CDR3 end, and the missing part is taken from the germline J gene. V is TRBV26 and J is TRBJ2-1; 7 bases match TRBD1. Per germline, CDR1 KGHPV and CDR2 FQNQEV (reference sequence). The CDR3 runs to 13 residues. J was trimmed by 3 bases and V by 6 bases; bases with no gene match: 2. CDR3 DNA (partial): TGTGCCAGCAGGGGACAGCTCTATGCTGAGCAGTTC. Its protein product is CASRGQLYAEQF. The entire CDR3 is CASRGQLYAEQFF.

This clone is deemed medium-sized. Here the gene names and germline are mouse. Read sequence stops 1 residue before the CDR3 end, and the germline J gene provides the missing end. The chain joins TRBV26 to TRBJ2-3, with D perhaps TRBD2 (6 bases). The V end was cut by 5 bases, the J end by 0 bases, with 9 bases between. This CDR3 contains 14 residues. CDR1 is KGHPV, CDR2 FQNQEV, per germline (reference sequence). CDR3 DNA, as far as it was read: TGTGCCAGCAGTTTACTGGGTAGTGCAGAAACGCTGTAT. It yields the protein CASSLLGSAETLY. The CDR3 as a whole reads CASSLLGSAETLYF.

In the case of this clone: Gene names are mouse gene names. Coverage ceases 1 residue before the CDR3 finishes, and the germline J gene fills in the end. This sample also contains other DNA sequences that code for the same CDR3. The chain carries TRBV26 and TRBJ1-1; TRBD1 agrees at 7 bases. Per germline, CDR1 KGHPV and CDR2 FQNQEV (reference sequence). V lost 6 bases and J lost 1; bases outside the gene matches: 2. The CDR3 extends over 13 amino acids. The CDR3 spells CASSRDRNTEVFF. CDR3 DNA, as far as it was read: TGTGCCAGCAGCCGGGACAGAAACACAGAAGTCTTC.

Remarks on this clone: Germline and genes: mouse. Read data end 1 residue before the CDR3 end; the end is taken from the germline J gene. The chain employs TRBV13-1 and TRBJ2-5; TRBD2 is a possible D gene (6 bases). Germline lookup yields CDR1 NSHNY and CDR2 SYGAGN. CDR3 length: 16 amino acids. V gave up 0 bases and J gave up 2 bases, with 13 bases separating them. The sequenced part of the CDR3 DNA is TGTGCCAGCAGTGATGCTGTTGGGGGAGGCCAAGACACCCAGTAC. Translation gives CASSDAVGGGQDTQY. The complete CDR3 reads CASSDAVGGGQDTQYF.

Regarding this clone: Gene names are mouse gene names. Read coverage stops 1 residue before the CDR3 terminus; the germline J gene supplies the remainder. The sample carries other DNA sequences with the same CDR3. The chain has TRBV26 and TRBJ2-3, with D tentatively TRBD1 or TRBD2 (6 bases each). The CDR3 has 14 residues. The V and J ends lost 3 bases and 3 bases respectively, with 10 bases between them. Germline loops: CDR1 KGHPV, CDR2 FQNQEV (reference sequence). The part of the CDR3 DNA that was read is TGTGCCAGCAGTCTACGGGGGCGCGCAGAAACGCTGTAT. Translating it yields CASSLRGRAETLY. In full, the CDR3 reads CASSLRGRAETLYF. Full variable domain (outside the CDR3, taken from reference TRBV26 and TRBJ2-3): NSKVIQTPRYLVKGQGQKAKMRCIPEKGHPVVFWYQQNKNNEFKFLINFQNQEVLQQIDMTEKRFSAECPSNSPCSLEIQSSEAGDSALYLCASSLRGRAETLYFGSGTRLTVL.

Regarding this clone: The genes are named according to mouse. The CDR3 is cut off 1 residue early in the read; its end comes from the germline J gene. The chain recombines TRBV5 with TRBJ2-1; tentatively, D is TRBD1 (6 bases). V gave up 4 bases and J gave up 3 bases, with 10 bases separating them. The CDR3 is 14 amino acids. Germline loops: CDR1 LGHNA, CDR2 YNLKQL (reference sequence). The CDR3 bases that were read are TGTGCCAGCAGCCCGGACAGCCTCTATGCTGAGCAGTTC. This encodes CASSPDSLYAEQF. The full-length CDR3 reads as CASSPDSLYAEQFF.

Worth noting for this clone: Genes and germline are mouse. The observed sequence ends 1 residue before the CDR3 terminus, with the missing tail filled in from the germline J gene. The J gene is TRBJ1-1, the V gene TRBV26; TRBD1 aligns across 9 bases. The germline CDR1 and CDR2 sequences are KGHPV and FQNQEV (reference sequence). This CDR3 has 15 residues. With 2 bases clipped from V and 0 bases from J, the junction kept 1 base outside the gene matches. The covered CDR3 bases are TGTGCCAGCAGTCTGACAGGGGGCGCAAACACAGAAGTCTTC. The encoded protein is CASSLTGGANTEVF. The CDR3, in full, reads CASSLTGGANTEVFF.

About this clone itself: Gene names are the mouse ones. The DNA ends 1 residue before the CDR3 does, and the rest of the CDR3 is filled in from the germline J gene. The chain carries TRBV17 and TRBJ1-1; unclear D gene. The CDR3 totals 13 residues. Germline V gives CDR1 MNHDT, CDR2 YYDKIL. Trimming left V 2 bases short and J 1 base short, with 5 bases between. The CDR3 reads CASSRWGNTEVFF. Partial CDR3 DNA: TGTGCTAGCAGTAGATGGGGGAACACAGAAGTCTTC.

This clone is labeled as medium-sized. Any gene name here is a mouse gene name. With the read ending 1 residue before the CDR3 end, the germline J gene is used to fill in that end. V usage is TRBV23 and J usage is TRBJ1-4; TRBD1, the table's D call, was not compared with the DNA. The CDR3 consists of 16 residues. The germline gives CDR1 KGHTA, CDR2 FQNQQP. The CDR3 region is CSSSRSGGSSNERLFF. The sequenced CDR3 bases are TGCTCCAGCAGCCGCTCAGGGGGGTCTTCCAACGAAAGATTATTT.

In this sample, this clone is medium-sized (0.01 to 0.1%). These gene names are mouse names. Read sequence stops 1 residue before the CDR3 end, and the germline J gene provides the missing end. The genes are TRBV26 and TRBJ1-4; D remains ambiguous. CDR1 KGHPV and CDR2 FQNQEV come from the germline V gene (reference sequence). V was clipped by 2 bases and J by 0 bases, with 4 bases between them. The CDR3 extends over 14 amino acids. CDR3 DNA (partial): TGTGCCAGCAGTCTGACAATTTCCAACGAAAGATTATTT. This codes for CASSLTISNERLF. The whole CDR3 reads CASSLTISNERLFF. Together with reference TRBV26 and TRBJ1-4, the CDR3 gives the full variable domain: NSKVIQTPRYLVKGQGQKAKMRCIPEKGHPVVFWYQQNKNNEFKFLINFQNQEVLQQIDMTEKRFSAECPSNSPCSLEIQSSEAGDSALYLCASSLTISNERLFFGHGTKLSVL.

By share, this clone ranks as medium-sized (0.01 to 0.1%). Genes here carry mouse names. The CDR3 end is not reached by the read, which stops 1 residue before it; the germline J gene fills it in. The V and J genes are TRBV5 and TRBJ2-4; possible D gene TRBD1, 5 bases. Per the germline V gene, CDR1 is LGHNA and CDR2 is YNLKQL (reference sequence). The CDR3 contains 14 residues. V was clipped by 2 bases and J by 0 bases, with 6 bases between them. CDR3 amino acids: CASSQRQSQNTLYF. CDR3 bases read: TGTGCCAGCAGCCAAAGACAGAGTCAAAACACCTTGTAC.

By share, this clone ranks as medium-sized (0.01 to 0.1%). Gene and germline names: mouse. The read stops 1 residue short of the end of the CDR3; the missing end is completed from the germline J gene. The rearrangement joins TRBV17 to TRBJ2-5, with 9 bases identical to TRBD1. The CDR3 is 14 residues long. In germline, CDR1 is MNHDT, CDR2 YYDKIL. V gave up 5 bases and J gave up 5 bases; unmatched junction bases: 5. CDR3 bases read: TGTGCTAGCAGTCTTACAGGGGGCAGAGACACCCAGTAC. It encodes CASSLTGGRDTQY. The full CDR3 is CASSLTGGRDTQYF.

A word on this clone: Gene names and germline match the mouse. The read falls 1 residue short of the CDR3 end, and the missing part is taken from the germline J gene. This chain uses TRBV3 with TRBJ2-4; D possibly corresponds to TRBD1 (6 bases). Per the germline V gene, CDR1 is SNHLY and CDR2 is FYNGKV (reference sequence). Trimming removed 5 bases from V and 0 bases from J, with 9 bases in between. The CDR3 is 14 residues long. This CDR3 reads CASSIQGSQNTLYF. The covered CDR3 bases are TGTGCCAGCAGCATACAGGGTAGTCAAAACACCTTGTAC. Full variable domain (rest looked up from reference TRBV3 and TRBJ2-4): GPKVLQIPSHQIIDMGQMVTLNCDPVSNHLYFYWYKQILGQQMEFLVNFYNGKVMEKSKLFKDQFSVERPDGSYFTLKIQPTALEDSAVYFCASSIQGSQNTLYFGAGTRLSVL.

To note about this clone: Gene labels here are mouse ones. The read gets to within 1 residue of the CDR3 end, and the germline J gene fills in the rest. This rearrangement joins TRBV2 to TRBJ2-7; D may be TRBD1 (6 bases). Germline loops: CDR1 LGHNA, CDR2 YSYQKL. Trimming took 6 bases from V and 4 from J, leaving 10 bases between them. This CDR3 comprises 12 residues. The CDR3: CASRRDNYEQYF. The part of the CDR3 DNA that was read is TGTGCCAGCAGACGGGACAATTATGAACAGTAC.

Worth noting for this clone: Gene and germline names: mouse. The read is 1 residue too short to cover the CDR3 end, so that end is filled in from the germline J gene. The chain links TRBV5 to TRBJ2-7; possible D gene TRBD2, 6 bases. This CDR3 is built from 15 residues. The germline CDR1 and CDR2 sequences are LGHNA and YNLKQL (reference sequence). V lost 0 bases to trimming and J lost 2 bases, with 11 bases between them. CDR3 bases read: TGTGCCAGCAGCCAAGAGGGTGGGGGTCCCTATGAACAGTAC. Amino acids: CASSQEGGGPYEQY. The entire CDR3 sequence reads CASSQEGGGPYEQYF.

There are a few counts of this clone. Genes and germline are mouse. The DNA ends 1 residue before the CDR3 does, and the rest of the CDR3 is filled in from the germline J gene. The J gene is TRBJ1-1, the V gene TRBV16, with D uncertain. Germline V gene sequence: CDR1 SGHSA, CDR2 FRNQAP. This CDR3 comprises 13 residues. Trimming took 3 bases from V and 0 from J, leaving 5 bases between them. The sequenced part of the CDR3 DNA is TGTGCAAGCAGCTTGAGTTCAAACACAGAAGTCTTC. Translated, it gives CASSLSSNTEVF. Given in full, the CDR3 is CASSLSSNTEVFF.

In this sample, this clone is medium-sized (0.01 to 0.1%). Gene labels here are mouse ones. The CDR3 bases that were read are TGCTCCAGCAGCCCGACAGGGGGCGCGGAACAGTAC. The encoded protein is CSSSPTGGAEQY. The entire CDR3 sequence reads CSSSPTGGAEQYF. The chain joins TRBV23 to TRBJ2-7; no DNA check was done on the table's D call, TRBD1. The read terminates 1 residue ahead of where the CDR3 ends, so the germline J gene completes it. Germline V gene lookup returns CDR1 KGHTA and CDR2 FQNQQP. The CDR3 extends over 13 amino acids.

On this clone: Germline and genes here are mouse. Read coverage stops 1 residue before the CDR3 terminus; the germline J gene supplies the remainder. This chain uses TRBV12-2 with TRBJ2-7; 10 bases map to TRBD1. V dropped 0 bases and J dropped 4; count of bases not matched to a gene: 2. Looked up from germline, CDR1 is SGHLS and CDR2 is HYDKME. The CDR3 spans 14 residues. The CDR3 loop reads CASSLRTGGYEQYF. CDR3 DNA (partial): TGTGCCAGCTCTCTCAGGACAGGGGGGTATGAACAGTAC. Variable domain in full (rest from reference TRBV12-2 and TRBJ2-7): NSGVVQSPRYIIKGKGERSILKCIPISGHLSVAWYQQTQGQELKFFIQHYDKMERDKGNLPSRFSVQQFDDYHSEMNMSALELEDSAVYFCASSLRTGGYEQYFGPGTRLTVL.

Remarks on this clone: Mouse gene names and germline throughout. From the germline J gene comes the end of the CDR3, since the read stops 1 residue before it. The V and J genes are TRBV3 and TRBJ2-7, with 9 bases that match TRBD2. The ends lost 1 base at V and 7 bases at J; junction bases unmatched: 8. The CDR3 covers 15 residues. CDR1 SNHLY and CDR2 FYNGKV come from the germline V gene (reference sequence). The CDR3 region is CASSLGWGGAREQYF. The sequenced CDR3 bases are TGTGCCAGCAGCTTAGGGTGGGGGGGCGCGAGAGAACAGTAC.

Concerning this clone itself: Genes and germline are mouse. The read ends 1 residue before the CDR3 terminus; that terminus is restored from the germline J gene. The rearrangement uses TRBV16 and TRBJ1-1, with a weak D call TRBD1 (6 bases). V dropped 0 bases and J dropped 4 bases, with 12 bases sitting between them. The V gene's germline CDR1 is SGHSA and CDR2 FRNQAP. The CDR3 is 15 amino acids. The CDR3 sequence is CASSLEAGAFTEVFF. CDR3 DNA, as far as it was read: TGTGCAAGCAGCTTAGAGGCAGGGGCCTTCACAGAAGTCTTC.

This clone was seen only once. The germline and genes are mouse ones. Read coverage stops 1 residue before the CDR3 terminus; the germline J gene supplies the remainder. The chain couples TRBV12-2 to TRBJ2-7, with TRBD2 matching over 10 bases. With V trimmed by 0 bases and J by 4 bases, 2 bases remained unmatched. From germline, CDR1 is SGHLS and CDR2 HYDKME. The CDR3 is made up of 14 amino acids. Partial CDR3 DNA: TGTGCCAGCTCTCTCGGGGACTGGGGTTATGAACAGTAC. It translates to CASSLGDWGYEQY. The complete CDR3 sequence is CASSLGDWGYEQYF.